The 16 T cell receptor beta chains below all came from one sample that was sequenced in a study of T cells in Graves' hyperthyroidism and ophthalmopathy. TCR beta CDR3 region amplification was performed from RNA transcripts. Carried out on the TCR CDR3, a first-round RT-PCR used the HTBI primer set. One entry per CDR3 protein results from TCRdb running MiXCR on the multiplex PCR reads. The sample consists of 650,000 to 700,000 distinct CDR3 sequences, 17% of them appearing once. The sequenced sample consisted of blood. The receptors originated from a man in his fifties or sixties with Graves' hyperthyroidism.

This clonotype was picked up many times. The J gene is TRBJ2-1, the V gene TRBV5-1, with 8 bases matching TRBD2. V lost 1 base and J lost 9; bases outside the gene matches: 12. The CDR3 length is 16 residues. Germline V CDR1 and CDR2: SGHRS, YFSETQ. The CDR3 loop reads CASSLNAGGGLSEQFF. CDR3 DNA: TGCGCCAGCAGCTTGAACGCGGGAGGAGGGCTAAGTGAGCAGTTCTTC.

In its sample, this clonotype was seen many times. This sequence joins TRBV11-2 and TRBJ2-1, with D possibly being TRBD1 (5 bases). Germline-derived CDR1 and CDR2 are SGHAT and FQNNGV. Trimming took off 4 bases at V and 5 bases at J, with 15 bases between the two ends. CDR3 length: 15 amino acids. The CDR3 loop is CASSSRLGVDNEQFF. The CDR3 coding sequence is TGTGCCAGCAGCTCCCGATTAGGGGTCGACAATGAGCAGTTCTTC.

This clonotype was observed many times. The chain combines TRBV12-3 or TRBV12-4 with TRBJ2-6; D remains ambiguous. The V end was cut by 1 base, the J end by 11 bases, with 12 bases between. The length of the CDR3 is 14 residues. The CDR3 DNA is TGTGCCAGCAGTTTAGGCCGCCGCCCTTACGTCCTGACTTTC. Protein: CASSLGRRPYVLTF.

V is TRBV9 and J is TRBJ2-2; 10 nucleotides agree with TRBD2. The CDR3 consists of 16 residues. Germline V gene data show CDR1 as SGDLS and CDR2 as YYNGEE. With V trimmed by 2 bases and J by 1 base, 2 bases remained unmatched. CDR3 DNA: TGTGCCAGCAGCGTCGGGACTAGCGAGAACACCGGGGAGCTGTTTTTT. It specifies CASSVGTSENTGELFF.

Many counts were recorded for this clonotype. The chain employs TRBV12-3 or TRBV12-4 and TRBJ2-1; 9 nucleotides agree with TRBD1. The V segment lost 5 bases and the J segment 9 bases; nucleotides outside the gene matches: 2. The CDR3 is 12 residues long. CDR3 nucleotides: TGTGCCAGCAGTAAGGACAGGGGTGAGCAGTTCTTC. Its translation is CASSKDRGEQFF.

This clonotype was counted only a few times. This chain joins TRBV5-4 and TRBJ2-3; 7 nucleotides agree with TRBD2. The J segment lost 1 base and the V segment lost 1 base, leaving 9 bases of the junction unmatched. CDR1 and CDR2 (germline): SGHNT, YYREEE (reference sequence). This CDR3 is built from 17 residues. The chain's CDR3 is CASSLKVTTSGTDTQYF. The CDR3 nucleotides read TGTGCCAGCAGCTTGAAGGTAACCACTAGCGGCACAGATACGCAGTATTTT. The full variable domain, its missing parts supplied by reference TRBV5-4 and TRBJ2-3, is ETGVTQSPTHLIKTRGQQVTLRCSSQSGHNTVSWYQQALGQGPQFIFQYYREEENGRGNFPPRFSGLQFPNYSSELNVNALELDDSALYLCASSLKVTTSGTDTQYFGPGTRLTVL.

This clonotype was observed at least ten times. V gene TRBV27 combines with J gene TRBJ2-2; no reliable D call. V shed 3 bases and J shed 3 bases, with 14 bases lying between them. The length of the CDR3 is 16 residues. Germline CDR1 is MNHEY and CDR2 is SMNVEV (reference sequence). For the CDR3, the DNA is TGTGCCAGCAGTTTGCTGGTTGGGTTTCACACCGGGGAGCTGTTTTTT. It specifies CASSLLVGFHTGELFF.

In its sample, this clonotype was seen a few times. V gene TRBV30 combines with J gene TRBJ1-4, with a weak D call TRBD1 (5 bases). The CDR3 runs to 14 residues. CDR1 is GTSNPN and CDR2 is SVGIG in the germline V gene (reference sequence). Trimming took 5 bases from V and 6 from J, leaving 16 bases between them. This chain's CDR3 is CAWAAGTDYEKLFF. CDR3 DNA: TGTGCCTGGGCGGCTGGGACGGACTATGAAAAACTGTTTTTT.

This chain uses TRBV10-3 with TRBJ2-1; 11 bases are a match to TRBD2. CDR1 ENHRY and CDR2 SYGVKD come from the germline V gene. Trimming at V came to 4 bases and at J to 10 bases, leaving 6 bases not matched to a gene. This CDR3 region has 14 residues. The CDR3 bases are TGTGCCATCAGTGCACTAGCGGGAGAAAGGGAGCAGTTCTTC. This gives the protein CAISALAGEREQFF.

This clonotype was seen ten or more times. The V call is TRBV28, the J call TRBJ2-1, with 8 bases lining up with TRBD2. Trimming cost V 1 base and J 4 bases; bases outside gene matches: 9. The CDR3 covers 17 residues. Germline CDR1 is MDHEN and CDR2 is SYDVKM. For the CDR3, the DNA is TGTGCCAGCAGTTTATCGGTAACGGGAGGGTATTACAATGAGCAGTTCTTC. Translation gives CASSLSVTGGYYNEQFF.

The rearrangement joins TRBV11-1 to TRBJ2-1; TRBD1 agrees at 7 bases. Germline-derived CDR1 and CDR2 are SGHAT and FQDESV (reference sequence). The CDR3 loop spans 15 amino acids. V lost 3 bases to trimming and J lost 7 bases; unmatched junction nucleotides: 9. CDR3 sequence: CASSFLEGAGNEQFF. CDR3 nucleotides: TGTGCCAGCAGCTTTCTTGAGGGGGCCGGAAATGAGCAGTTCTTC.

This rearrangement joins TRBV7-2 to TRBJ1-1; tentative D call: TRBD1 (6 bases). Between the trimmed V and J ends, which lost 5 bases and 4 bases, there was a span of 14 bases. There are 14 residues in the CDR3. Germline loops: CDR1 SGHTA, CDR2 FQGNSA. Written as DNA, the CDR3 is TGTGCCAGCAGCCAAAACAGGGCCCTCACTGAAGCTTTCTTT. It encodes CASSQNRALTEAFF.

As to this clonotype: A much larger clone lies a single base off, so this may be a read error. V and J are TRBV28 and TRBJ1-1; perhaps TRBD1 as D (6 bases). The CDR3 loop spans 15 amino acids. Germline loops: CDR1 MDHEN, CDR2 SYDVKM. The DNA of the CDR3 is TGTGCCTGCAGTTTATGGACGGCAGGGGACACTGAAGCTTTCTTT. As protein: CACSLWTAGDTEAFF.

This clonotype was detected many times. The chain combines TRBV3-1 with TRBJ2-3, with 8 bases lining up with TRBD2. Per the germline V gene, CDR1 is LGHDT and CDR2 is YNNKEL (reference sequence). The CDR3 is made up of 16 amino acids. With 1 base clipped from V and 2 bases from J, the junction kept 5 bases outside the gene matches. CDR3 DNA sequence: TGTGCCAGCAGCCAAGTAACTAGCGGAAACACAGATACGCAGTATTTT. It specifies CASSQVTSGNTDTQYF.

This chain uses TRBV6-5 with TRBJ1-2; 10 nucleotides agree with TRBD1. The CDR3 covers 15 residues. The V gene end was trimmed by 2 bases and the J gene end by 3 bases; junction bases not matched to a gene: 3. The V gene's germline CDR1 is MNHEY and CDR2 SVGAGI. CDR3 amino acids: CASSYTGQGDYGYTF. CDR3 coding DNA: TGTGCCAGCAGTTACACTGGACAGGGGGACTATGGCTACACCTTC.

The rearrangement joins TRBV2 to TRBJ2-7; D might be TRBD1 (6 bases). CDR3 size: 14 residues. CDR1 is SNHLY and CDR2 is FYNNEI in the germline V gene. Trimming left V 7 bases short and J 3 bases short, with 16 bases between. Written as DNA, the CDR3 is TGTGCCAGCAAGGGGGTCAGCAGCGACTACGAGCAGTACTTC. This translates into CASKGVSSDYEQYF. Based on the CDR3 plus reference TRBV2 and TRBJ2-7, the full variable domain is EPEVTQTPSHQVTQMGQEVILRCVPISNHLYFYWYRQILGQKVEFLVSFYNNEISEKSEIFDDQFSVERPDGSNFTLKIRSTKLEDSAMYFCASKGVSSDYEQYFGPGTRLTVT.